These 26 T cell receptor beta chains were all obtained from the same sample, sequenced in a study of blood T cell repertoires in COVID-19. Sequencing was performed with immunoSEQ multiplex PCR; in TCRdb, only in-frame clones are kept and a portion is missing. The sample has 180,000 or so clones; 75% to 90% are singletons. Sequences were obtained from PBMCs or T cells enriched from blood (not recorded which). The receptors shown here come from a woman aged 55 to 70 who had recovered from COVID-19.

This chain uses TRBV5-1 with TRBJ1-5; 12 positions agree with TRBD1. V gave up 4 bases and J gave up 7 bases; unmatched junction bases: 6. The CDR3 totals 15 residues. Germline V gene data show CDR1 as SGHRS and CDR2 as YFSETQ. The CDR3 here is CASSPGQGALQPQHF. The CDR3 DNA is TGCGCCAGCAGCCCGGGACAGGGGGCCTTGCAGCCCCAGCATTTT.

V usage is TRBV3-1 (or the pseudogene TRBV3-2) and J usage is TRBJ1-4; TRBD1 matches at 7 bases. The CDR3 loop spans 14 amino acids. V dropped 3 bases and J dropped 6; count of bases not matched to a gene: 4. Germline assignment: CDR1 LGHDT and CDR2 YNNKEL (reference sequence). CDR3 bases: TGTGCCAGCAGCCATATTCAGGGGGATGAAAAACTGTTTTTT. This sequence encodes CASSHIQGDEKLFF.

The rearrangement joins TRBV28 to TRBJ1-6, with 7 positions matching TRBD1. Germline lookup yields CDR1 MDHEN and CDR2 SYDVKM. The trim removed 9 bases at V and 9 bases at J, leaving 5 bases unmatched. The CDR3 length is 12 residues. In DNA form, the CDR3 reads TGTGCCAGTGGACAGGAGCTTTCACCCCTCCACTTT. Translation gives CASGQELSPLHF. Supplemented by reference TRBV28 and TRBJ1-6, the full variable domain reads DVKVTQSSRYLVKRTGEKVFLECVQDMDHENMFWYRQDPGLGLRLIYFSYDVKMKEKGDIPEGYSVSREKKERFSLILESASTNQTSMYLCASGQELSPLHFGNGTRLTVT.

This chain connects TRBV28 to TRBJ2-7; 9 bases are a match to TRBD1. CDR1 is MDHEN and CDR2 is SYDVKM in the germline V gene. The J segment lost 2 bases and the V segment lost 6 bases, leaving 5 bases of the junction unmatched. CDR3 length equals 14 residues. The CDR3 is CASRITGGTYEQYF. The CDR3 DNA sequence: TGTGCCAGCAGAATCACAGGGGGCACCTACGAGCAGTACTTC.

The rearrangement uses TRBV18 and TRBJ1-6; no clear D gene. The V end lost 2 bases, the J end lost 14 bases, and 13 bases lay between the germline ends. Germline V gives CDR1 KGHSH, CDR2 LQKENI. The CDR3 has 13 amino acids. The CDR3 spells CASSPLGREALHF. CDR3 sequence (DNA): TGTGCCAGCTCACCATTAGGTAGAGAGGCCCTCCACTTT.

This clone was detected once. This chain uses TRBV15 with TRBJ1-2, with D hard to call. The CDR3 is 14 residues long. Trimming left V 3 bases short and J 1 base short, with 9 bases between. Germline-derived CDR1 and CDR2 are LNHNV and YYDKDF (reference sequence). The CDR3, as DNA: TGTGCCACCAGCAGGCTAATAGATAACTATGGCTACACCTTC. Protein product: CATSRLIDNYGYTF.

This chain joins TRBV29-1 and TRBJ1-1; D not resolved. The V end lost 4 bases, the J end lost 0 bases, and 3 bases lay between the germline ends. Germline V gives CDR1 SQVTM, CDR2 ANQGSEA. The CDR3 is made up of 11 amino acids. The chain's CDR3 is CSVAMNTEAFF. CDR3 sequence (DNA): TGCAGCGTTGCCATGAACACTGAAGCTTTCTTT.

V and J are TRBV29-1 and TRBJ1-1; a possible D gene is TRBD1 (5 bases). The CDR3 has 14 residues. Trimming shortened V by 7 bases and J by 3 bases, and 18 bases separated the two germline ends. Germline lookup yields CDR1 SQVTM and CDR2 ANQGSEA. In DNA form, the CDR3 reads TGCAGCGCCAACCAAGGTTCGGGGGACACTGAAGCTTTCTTT. As protein: CSANQGSGDTEAFF.

CDR3 bases: TGCAGTGCTAGTCCGGGACACACTAATGAAAAACTGTTTTTT. This sequence encodes CSASPGHTNEKLFF. The chain couples TRBV20-1 to TRBJ1-4; a possible D gene is TRBD1 (6 bases). Trimming took off 3 bases at V and 2 bases at J, with 10 bases between the two ends. Looked up from germline, CDR1 is DFQATT and CDR2 is SNEGSKA (reference sequence). The CDR3 sequence is 14 residues long.

The rearrangement uses TRBV28 and TRBJ1-6, with a possible D match to TRBD1 (6 bases). Germline CDR1 MDHEN, CDR2 SYDVKM. CDR3 length: 15 residues. Trimming took 2 bases from V and 13 from J, leaving 18 bases between them. The CDR3 region has the DNA TGTGCCAGCAGTTTACTGGGACACTTGATCTACCCCCTCCACTTT. Residues: CASSLLGHLIYPLHF.

This sequence joins TRBV6-1 and TRBJ1-4; TRBD1 might be the D (5 bases). V lost 1 base, J lost 6 bases, and 9 bases lay in between. Germline CDR1 reads MNHNS; CDR2 reads SASEGT. The CDR3 has 14 residues. The CDR3 DNA reads as TGTGCCAGCAGTGAAGGGACACTCTATGAAAAACTGTTTTTT. Encoded protein: CASSEGTLYEKLFF.

The rearrangement joins TRBV9 to TRBJ2-5; a possible D gene is TRBD1 (6 bases). The V gene's germline CDR1 is SGDLS and CDR2 YYNGEE. V lost 0 bases to trimming and J lost 5 bases, with 20 bases between them. The CDR3 is made up of 17 amino acids. The CDR3 loop is CASSVVPLGQSTETQYF. As DNA, the CDR3 is TGTGCCAGCAGCGTAGTCCCGCTCGGACAGTCTACCGAGACCCAGTACTTC.

This chain links TRBV9 with TRBJ1-2; D is unresolved. V shed 0 bases and J shed 8 bases, with 14 bases lying between them. Germline V CDR1 and CDR2: SGDLS, YYNGEE. The CDR3 contains 14 residues. As DNA, the CDR3 is TGTGCCAGCAGCGTAGAACTCAGCCTCGGGGGCTACACCTTC. Its translation: CASSVELSLGGYTF.

The chain links TRBV20-1 to TRBJ1-5; 7 bases match TRBD1. Germline V gene sequence: CDR1 DFQATT, CDR2 SNEGSKA (reference sequence). The CDR3 sequence is 13 residues long. V lost 3 bases and J lost 5; bases outside the gene matches: 4. CDR3 sequence (DNA): TGCAGTGCTAGTAGGGGGCTGTATCAGCCCCAGCATTTT. The encoded protein is CSASRGLYQPQHF.

The chain combines TRBV18 with TRBJ2-3; the match to TRBD2 covers 13 bases. The germline V gene has CDR1 KGHSH and CDR2 LQKENI. The CDR3 length is 18 residues. J lost 3 bases, V lost 3 bases, and 9 bases had no gene match. This chain's CDR3 is CASSPLPTSGRGTDTQYF. As DNA, the CDR3 is TGTGCCAGCTCACCCCTTCCCACTAGCGGGAGGGGAACAGATACGCAGTATTTT.

This clone came up a few times. The genes are TRBV6-5 and TRBJ1-2; 9 bases map to TRBD1. The ends lost 5 bases at V and 4 bases at J; junction bases unmatched: 2. CDR3 length: 13 residues. CDR1 MNHEY and CDR2 SVGAGI come from the germline V gene. The CDR3 DNA sequence: TGTGCCAGCAGTCAGGACAGGGGCTATGGCTACACCTTC. This encodes CASSQDRGYGYTF.

The chain combines TRBV5-6 with TRBJ2-1; D may be TRBD2 (6 bases). CDR3 size: 15 residues. CDR1 is SGHDT, CDR2 YYEEEE, per germline. Trimming stripped 1 base from V and 2 bases from J, with 10 bases between. As DNA, the CDR3 is TGTGCCAGCAGCTTGTGGGGGGTTCCCTACAATGAGCAGTTCTTC. Its translation: CASSLWGVPYNEQFF.

This clone appeared a single time. The gene calls are TRBV7-8 and TRBJ1-2; possible D gene TRBD1, 5 bases. Germline values: CDR1 SGHVS, CDR2 FQNEAQ. Trimming took off 5 bases at V and 5 bases at J, with 12 bases between the two ends. CDR3 length equals 13 residues. The CDR3 sequence is CASSPGLRYGYTF. CDR3 coding DNA: TGTGCCAGCAGCCCGGGACTGCGGTATGGCTACACCTTC. Complete variable domain (other parts from reference TRBV7-8 and TRBJ1-2): GAGVSQSPRYKVAKRGQDVALRCDPISGHVSLFWYQQALGQGPEFLTYFQNEAQLDKSGLPSDRFFAERPEGSVSTLKIQRTQQEDSAVYLCASSPGLRYGYTFGSGTRLTVV.

The chain couples TRBV6-6 to TRBJ2-7; D possibly corresponds to TRBD1 (6 bases). From germline, CDR1 is MNHNY and CDR2 SVGAGI (reference sequence). The CDR3 is 14 amino acids. The ends were cut back, 6 bases at V and 2 bases at J, with 14 bases in the middle. CDR3 nucleotides: TGTGCCAGCAGGGACCCTCAGGGGACCTACGAGCAGTACTTC. The encoded protein is CASRDPQGTYEQYF.

V and J are TRBV27 and TRBJ2-5; TRBD2 matches at 11 bases. V dropped 5 bases and J dropped 0; count of bases not matched to a gene: 5. Germline V gene data show CDR1 as MNHEY and CDR2 as SMNVEV (reference sequence). The CDR3 extends over 16 amino acids. The CDR3 here is CASSRLAGPYQETQYF. CDR3 bases: TGTGCCAGCAGTAGACTAGCGGGACCGTACCAAGAGACCCAGTACTTC.

This clone was detected once. CDR3 in amino acids: CASKRTGDSNQPQHF. The CDR3 DNA is TGTGCCAGTAAGAGAACAGGGGATAGCAATCAGCCCCAGCATTTT. The chain joins TRBV19 to TRBJ1-5; 7 bases line up with TRBD1. CDR3 size: 15 residues. V lost 7 bases to trimming and J lost 0 bases; unmatched junction nucleotides: 6. Looked up from germline, CDR1 is LNHDA and CDR2 is SQIVND (reference sequence).

The V and J genes are TRBV7-9 and TRBJ1-3; the match to TRBD1 covers 7 bases. Germline CDR1 reads SEHNR; CDR2 reads FQNEAQ (reference sequence). Trimming removed 2 bases from V and 9 bases from J; junction bases left unmatched: 13. CDR3 length equals 16 residues. CDR3 DNA: TGTGCCAGCAGCTTATCGACGGGACAGAGAAGGGGCACCATATATTTT. Translation gives CASSLSTGQRRGTIYF.

The chain recombines TRBV10-3 with TRBJ1-1; 11 bases fit TRBD1. J was trimmed by 1 base and V by 6 bases; bases with no gene match: 7. The CDR3 has 16 residues. Germline CDR1 is ENHRY and CDR2 is SYGVKD. The CDR3 loop is CAIRVDRGRRNTEAFF. For the CDR3, the DNA is TGTGCCATCAGGGTGGACAGGGGGCGGAGGAACACTGAAGCTTTCTTT.

The chain has TRBV5-1 and TRBJ2-7; 9 positions agree with TRBD2. V lost 0 bases to trimming and J lost 0 bases; unmatched junction nucleotides: 4. The CDR3 length is 16 residues. Looked up from germline, CDR1 is SGHRS and CDR2 is YFSETQ. The CDR3 loop reads CASSLEGGRASYEQYF. The CDR3 DNA is TGCGCCAGCAGCTTGGAAGGCGGGAGGGCCTCCTACGAGCAGTACTTC.

The chain links TRBV3-1 (or the pseudogene TRBV3-2) to TRBJ2-3; D may be TRBD1 (6 bases). This CDR3 has 13 amino acids. The germline V and J ends were trimmed by 8 bases and 0 bases, with 9 bases remaining between them. Germline V gives CDR1 LGHDT, CDR2 YNNKEL (reference sequence). Written as DNA, the CDR3 is TGTGCCAGCGGGCAGGGGAGCACAGATACGCAGTATTTT. Protein product: CASGQGSTDTQYF.

The chain has TRBV20-1 and TRBJ1-1, with unresolved D. Germline values: CDR1 DFQATT, CDR2 SNEGSKA (reference sequence). V gave up 3 bases and J gave up 0 bases, with 11 bases separating them. The CDR3 is 14 amino acids. CDR3 DNA: TGCAGTGCTAGTCCGGGGAACATGAACACTGAAGCTTTCTTT. It is translated as CSASPGNMNTEAFF.